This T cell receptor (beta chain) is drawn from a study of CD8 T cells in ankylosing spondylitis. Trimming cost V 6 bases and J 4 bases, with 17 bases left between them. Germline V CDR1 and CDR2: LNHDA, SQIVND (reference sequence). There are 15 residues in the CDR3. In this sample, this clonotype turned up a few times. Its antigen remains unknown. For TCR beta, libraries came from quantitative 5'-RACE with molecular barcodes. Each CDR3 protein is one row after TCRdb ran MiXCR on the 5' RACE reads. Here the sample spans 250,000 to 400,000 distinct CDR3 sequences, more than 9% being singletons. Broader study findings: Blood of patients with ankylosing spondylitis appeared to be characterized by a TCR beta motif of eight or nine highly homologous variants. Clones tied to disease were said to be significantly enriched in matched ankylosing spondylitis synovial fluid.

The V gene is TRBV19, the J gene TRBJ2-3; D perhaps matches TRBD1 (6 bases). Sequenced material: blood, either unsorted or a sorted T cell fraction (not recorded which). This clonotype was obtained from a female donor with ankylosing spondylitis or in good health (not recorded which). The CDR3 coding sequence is TGTGCCAGTAGGGGACACGGACAGAGCGCAGATACGCAGTATTTT. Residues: CASRGHGQSADTQYF.